Each of the 18 T cell receptor beta chains below was sequenced from the same sample in a study of T-cell reconstitution after alpha-beta-depleted transplantation in children. Unique molecular identifiers were used to barcode this TCRbeta library. Using its own MiXCR run on the PCR reads, TCRdb lists one record per CDR3 protein. Of more than 400,000 distinct CDR3 sequences in the sample, around two fifths were seen once. Here the sequenced sample was PBMCs, taken before TCRalphabeta/CD19-depleted stem cell transplant. These receptors were collected from a girl aged 2 to 10 with aplastic anemia, due to receive a stem cell transplant.

The chain's CDR3 is CASSVVTGNEQFF. The CDR3, as DNA: TGTGCCAGCAGCGTAGTTACGGGCAATGAGCAGTTCTTC. This rearrangement joins TRBV9 to TRBJ2-1, with D uncertain. This CDR3 is 13 amino acids long. CDR1 is SGDLS, CDR2 YYNGEE, per germline. The V end was cut by 0 bases, the J end by 6 bases, with 7 bases between.

This rearrangement joins TRBV5-1 to TRBJ2-6; a possible D gene is TRBD2 (6 bases). This CDR3 contains 17 residues. V lost 4 bases and J lost 8, with 22 bases in between. The germline V gene has CDR1 SGHRS and CDR2 YFSETQ. The DNA for the CDR3 is TGCGCCAGCAGCCTCGGGACTCTGGATCTGGGGACCAACGTCCTGACTTTC. Residues: CASSLGTLDLGTNVLTF.

In its sample, this clonotype was seen many times. This sequence joins TRBV29-1 and TRBJ2-5, with D unresolved. CDR3 length equals 11 residues. The ends were cut back, 4 bases at V and 4 bases at J, with 7 bases in the middle. Germline V gives CDR1 SQVTM, CDR2 ANQGSEA. The DNA for the CDR3 is TGCAGCGTTGTTAAGATAGAGACCCAGTACTTC. Its translation is CSVVKIETQYF.

The rearrangement uses TRBV9 and TRBJ2-5; TRBD2 might be the D (5 bases). The germline V gene encodes CDR1 SGDLS and CDR2 YYNGEE. This CDR3 is 14 amino acids long. The ends were cut back, 1 base at V and 1 base at J, with 8 bases in the middle. The CDR3 coding sequence is TGTGCCAGCAGCGTATCTAGCCGCCAAGAGACCCAGTACTTC. It yields the protein CASSVSSRQETQYF.

This clonotype was seen many times. The chain combines TRBV7-9 with TRBJ1-1; the D is unclear. The germline V and J ends were trimmed by 5 bases and 7 bases, with 11 bases remaining between them. Germline V gene data show CDR1 as SEHNR and CDR2 as FQNEAQ (reference sequence). The CDR3 sequence is 12 residues long. The CDR3 region has the DNA TGTGCCAGCAGCCATGTGCGAGTTGAAGCTTTCTTT. This codes for CASSHVRVEAFF.

Here the CDR3 reads CSARVGEGIPYEQYF. The CDR3 coding sequence is TGCAGTGCTAGAGTAGGTGAAGGAATACCCTACGAGCAGTACTTC. The chain links TRBV20-1 to TRBJ2-7; D call uncertain. This CDR3 is built from 15 residues. Germline lookup yields CDR1 DFQATT and CDR2 SNEGSKA (reference sequence). Trimming cost V 1 base and J 2 bases, with 15 bases left between them.

The V gene is TRBV27, the J gene TRBJ2-3, with 11 bases lining up with TRBD2. Per the germline V gene, CDR1 is MNHEY and CDR2 is SMNVEV (reference sequence). The V gene end was trimmed by 2 bases and the J gene end by 9 bases; junction bases not matched to a gene: 7. CDR3 size: 15 residues. Written as DNA, the CDR3 is TGTGCCAGCAGTTTACAACTAGCGGGAGTGGGGACGCAGTATTTT. This encodes CASSLQLAGVGTQYF.

The J gene is TRBJ2-5, the V gene TRBV15; possible D gene TRBD2, 6 bases. The V end lost 1 base, the J end lost 10 bases, and 10 bases lay between the germline ends. There are 12 residues in the CDR3. Germline assignment: CDR1 LNHNV and CDR2 YYDKDF (reference sequence). The DNA for the CDR3 is TGTGCCACCAGCAGAGGTACGCGGGACCAGTACTTC. It yields the protein CATSRGTRDQYF.

The V gene is TRBV5-1, the J gene TRBJ2-1; TRBD2 aligns across 12 bases. Germline trimming cut 0 bases from V and 3 bases from J; bases unmatched to any gene: 4. Germline CDR1 SGHRS, CDR2 YFSETQ. CDR3 length: 17 amino acids. Written as DNA, the CDR3 is TGCGCCAGCAGCTTGGAACTAGCGGGGGGCGTCTACAATGAGCAGTTCTTC. Translation: CASSLELAGGVYNEQFF.

There are many counts of this clonotype. The V and J genes are TRBV7-2 and TRBJ2-7; D assignment may be TRBD1 or TRBD2 (5 bases each). This CDR3 comprises 15 residues. Germline V lookup: CDR1 SGHTA, CDR2 FQGNSA. V was clipped by 4 bases and J by 2 bases, with 15 bases between them. DNA for the CDR3: TGTGCCAGCAGCTCCGCCGGGACGACCGCCTACGAGCAGTACTTC. Its protein is CASSSAGTTAYEQYF.

The J gene is TRBJ2-7, the V gene TRBV19; D perhaps matches TRBD2 (6 bases). Trimming shortened V by 3 bases and J by 1 base, and 13 bases separated the two germline ends. Per the germline V gene, CDR1 is LNHDA and CDR2 is SQIVND (reference sequence). The CDR3 spans 15 residues. CDR3 nucleotide sequence: TGTGCCAGTAGTATCCGGCGGGATATTTCCTACGAGCAGTACTTC. It is translated as CASSIRRDISYEQYF.

This rearrangement joins TRBV29-1 to TRBJ2-3, with D uncertain. Germline V gives CDR1 SQVTM, CDR2 ANQGSEA. V was trimmed by 6 bases and J by 0 bases, leaving 4 bases between them. The length of the CDR3 is 11 residues. CDR3 sequence: CSVGSTDTQYF. The CDR3 DNA reads TGCAGCGTGGGCAGCACAGATACGCAGTATTTT.

This clonotype was seen only a few times. This rearrangement joins TRBV7-2 to TRBJ1-5; D is perhaps TRBD1 (5 bases). Germline CDR1 and CDR2: SGHTA and FQGNSA. V was pared by 5 bases and J by 7 bases, with 18 bases between. The CDR3 length is 15 residues. The CDR3: CASSRRSGPSQPQHF. The CDR3 coding sequence is TGTGCCAGCAGCCGACGTTCAGGGCCTTCCCAGCCCCAGCATTTT.

The chain uses TRBV7-3 and TRBJ2-3; perhaps D is TRBD1 or TRBD2 (5 bases each). This CDR3 is 15 amino acids long. The germline V gene has CDR1 SGHTA and CDR2 FQGTGA. Deletions cut 5 bases from V and 2 bases from J, with 14 bases between. CDR3 sequence: CASSAGTWATDTQYF. CDR3 coding DNA: TGTGCCAGCAGCGCCGGGACCTGGGCCACAGATACGCAGTATTTT. The full variable domain, rest sourced from reference TRBV7-3 and TRBJ2-3, is GAGVSQTPSNKVTEKGKYVELRCDPISGHTALYWYRQSLGQGPEFLIYFQGTGAADDSGLPNDRFFAVRPEGSVSTLKIQRTERGDSAVYLCASSAGTWATDTQYFGPGTRLTVL.

The genes are TRBV12-3 or TRBV12-4 and TRBJ2-5; D might be TRBD2 (5 bases). This CDR3 contains 13 residues. The V gene lost 0 bases and the J gene lost 7 bases, with 9 bases spanning the gap. In DNA, the CDR3 is TGTGCCAGCAGTTTAGCGCGGGCCAGGACCCAGTACTTC. It translates to CASSLARARTQYF.

This clonotype has only a few counts. The genes are TRBV12-3 or TRBV12-4 and TRBJ2-2, with 14 bases aligning to TRBD2. This CDR3 contains 17 residues. Trimming took 6 bases from V and 3 from J; bases not matched to a gene: 6. The CDR3 here is CASSSGLAGGYTGELFF. CDR3 bases: TGTGCCAGCAGCTCAGGACTAGCGGGAGGATACACCGGGGAGCTGTTTTTT.

This clonotype was observed a handful of times. The V gene is TRBV20-1, the J gene TRBJ2-3; 8 nucleotides agree with TRBD2. From germline, CDR1 is DFQATT and CDR2 SNEGSKA (reference sequence). This CDR3 has 13 amino acids. The CDR3 loop is CRASGSPTDTQYF. The DNA for the CDR3 is TGCAGGGCCAGCGGGAGTCCCACAGATACGCAGTATTTT.

This clonotype was detected a few times. Here the CDR3 DNA reads TGCGCCAGCAGCTCCGAATTAACTAGCGGGGACTACAATGAGCAGTTCTTC. It codes for CASSSELTSGDYNEQFF. The gene calls are TRBV5-1 and TRBJ2-1; TRBD2 matches at 10 bases. Looked up from germline, CDR1 is SGHRS and CDR2 is YFSETQ. The junction had 9 bases not matched to a gene; V was cut back by 3 bases and J by 3 bases. This CDR3 is built from 17 residues.